The 19 T cell receptor beta chains below come from one sample, sequenced in a study of Tregs in tolerant kidney transplant recipients. The repertoire was sequenced with immunoSEQ multiplex PCR; TCRdb's copy has only in-frame clones and lacks some. This sample carries approximately 16,000 clones, around 80% of them seen once, and the ten largest clones take under 2%. Sample: Tregs from blood, taken before the transplant. Receptors were obtained from a human donor who received a combined kidney and bone marrow transplant.

By sample fraction, this clone is medium-sized. The CDR3 spells CASSRTGWLTDTQYF. The CDR3 DNA reads as TGTGCCAGTAGTAGAACAGGGTGGCTCACAGATACGCAGTATTTT. The chain carries TRBV19 and TRBJ2-3; possible D gene TRBD1, 6 bases. V was pared by 4 bases and J by 2 bases, with 13 bases between. CDR1 LNHDA and CDR2 SQIVND come from the germline V gene (reference sequence). The length of the CDR3 is 15 residues.

The gene calls are TRBV11-2 and TRBJ2-7; 11 bases map to TRBD2. Trimming cost V 4 bases and J 5 bases; bases outside gene matches: 7. CDR1 and CDR2 (germline): SGHAT, FQNNGV. The CDR3 spans 15 residues. In DNA, the CDR3 is TGTGCCAGCAGCTCCACGGGACTAGCGGCCCACGAGCAGTACTTC. Encoded protein: CASSSTGLAAHEQYF.

This clone has a single count. V gene TRBV27 combines with J gene TRBJ1-2; 9 bases agree with TRBD1. After removal of 6 bases from V and 5 bases from J, the junction contained 10 bases not matched to a gene. This CDR3 is built from 15 residues. From germline, CDR1 is MNHEY and CDR2 SMNVEV (reference sequence). DNA for the CDR3: TGTGCCAGCAGACCCGCGGCGACAGGGGGGTATGGCTACACCTTC. This gives the protein CASRPAATGGYGYTF.

The chain has TRBV5-3 and TRBJ2-2; no clear D gene. TRBV5-3 is annotated as an ORF whose role is uncertain. The CDR3 has 14 residues. Trimming took off 0 bases at V and 10 bases at J, with 13 bases between the two ends. For the CDR3, the DNA is TGTGCCAGAAGCTTGGTTAGAGGTAGGCTGGAGCTGTTTTTT. Amino acids: CARSLVRGRLELFF.

This clone appeared a few times. The CDR3 protein is CASSGQGVGYTF. In nucleotides, the CDR3 is TGTGCCAGCTCGGGACAGGGCGTCGGCTACACCTTC. This rearrangement joins TRBV18 to TRBJ1-2; 9 positions match TRBD1. Losses at the gene ends were 6 bases for V and 8 bases for J; bases not matched to a gene: 4. The CDR3 sequence is 12 residues long. CDR1 and CDR2 (germline): KGHSH, LQKENI.

V usage is TRBV6-5 and J usage is TRBJ2-1, with D perhaps TRBD2 (6 bases). Trimming stripped 8 bases from V and 12 bases from J, with 11 bases between. In germline, CDR1 is MNHEY, CDR2 SVGAGI. CDR3 length: 10 amino acids. CDR3 sequence: CASRGTWQFF. DNA of the CDR3: TGTGCCAGCCGGGGGACTTGGCAGTTCTTC.

This rearrangement joins TRBV5-6 to TRBJ1-6; TRBD1 agrees at 7 bases. The germline gives CDR1 SGHDT, CDR2 YYEEEE. Losses at the gene ends were 4 bases for V and 4 bases for J; bases not matched to a gene: 2. CDR3 size: 14 residues. Written as DNA, the CDR3 is TGTGCCAGCAGCCGGGACAGATATAATTCACCCCTCCACTTT. Protein sequence: CASSRDRYNSPLHF.

This clone was seen more than once but under ten times. The chain recombines TRBV7-9 with TRBJ2-7; 12 bases fit TRBD1. The CDR3 consists of 16 residues. CDR1 is SEHNR, CDR2 FQNEAQ, per germline (reference sequence). After removal of 5 bases from V and 3 bases from J, the junction contained 8 bases not matched to a gene. The CDR3 sequence is CASSIGTGGYFYEQYF. DNA of the CDR3: TGTGCCAGCAGCATTGGGACAGGGGGCTACTTCTACGAGCAGTACTTC.

This clone was seen a handful of times. CDR3 protein: CASSEYRGEQYF. CDR3 DNA: TGTGCCAGCAGTGAATATCGGGGCGAGCAGTACTTC. The chain joins TRBV25-1 to TRBJ2-7; TRBD2 might be the D (5 bases). Germline CDR1 and CDR2: MGHDK and SYGVNS. Trimming took 0 bases from V and 6 from J, leaving 6 bases between them. The length of the CDR3 is 12 residues.

V usage is TRBV6-1 and J usage is TRBJ1-5, with 7 bases that match TRBD1. Losses at the gene ends were 2 bases for V and 6 bases for J; bases not matched to a gene: 4. The length of the CDR3 is 14 residues. Germline loops: CDR1 MNHNS, CDR2 SASEGT. CDR3 protein: CASSEQGTAQPQHF. The CDR3 coding sequence is TGTGCCAGCAGTGAACAAGGGACAGCTCAGCCCCAGCATTTT.

V is TRBV5-6 and J is TRBJ2-1; possibly TRBD2 for D (6 bases). Germline V CDR1 and CDR2: SGHDT, YYEEEE. Trimming removed 3 bases at V and 2 bases at J, with 15 bases between. The CDR3 covers 16 residues. The CDR3 reads CASSSRWIAAYNEQFF. The CDR3 nucleotides are TGTGCCAGCAGCTCAAGGTGGATAGCGGCCTACAATGAGCAGTTCTTC.

The rearrangement links TRBV5-1 to TRBJ2-1; D may be TRBD2 (5 bases). The CDR3 runs 13 residues. Germline CDR1 SGHRS, CDR2 YFSETQ. Trimming pared 4 bases from V and 8 bases from J, leaving 13 bases between. The CDR3 spells CASSTGLPYEQFF. For the CDR3, the DNA is TGCGCCAGCAGCACCGGACTGCCCTATGAGCAGTTCTTC. The full variable domain, with the rest looked up from reference TRBV5-1 and TRBJ2-1, is KAGVTQTPRYLIKTRGQQVTLSCSPISGHRSVSWYQQTPGQGLQFLFEYFSETQRNKGNFPGRFSGRQFSNSRSEMNVSTLELGDSALYLCASSTGLPYEQFFGPGTRLTVL.

The rearrangement uses TRBV15 and TRBJ2-1; TRBD2 matches at 7 bases. After removal of 5 bases from V and 7 bases from J, the junction contained 14 bases not matched to a gene. Germline loops: CDR1 LNHNV, CDR2 YYDKDF (reference sequence). This CDR3 is built from 16 residues. This CDR3 is CATSVILAQRGNEQFF. Here the CDR3 DNA reads TGTGCCACCAGCGTAATACTAGCGCAACGCGGGAATGAGCAGTTCTTC.

The rearrangement links TRBV6-4 to TRBJ1-2; D is unresolved. The CDR3 runs to 14 residues. Germline V gene sequence: CDR1 MRHNA, CDR2 SNTAGT. V was shortened by 5 bases and J by 4 bases, with 14 bases between the two germline ends. CDR3 residues: CASSSRSRGYGYTF. CDR3 coding DNA: TGTGCCAGCAGTTCGAGGTCCCGGGGCTATGGCTACACCTTC.

This chain uses TRBV6-6 with TRBJ1-2; 9 bases match TRBD1. Germline V gene sequence: CDR1 MNHNY, CDR2 SVGAGI (reference sequence). Unmatched junction bases numbered 1, after V lost 8 bases and J lost 3 bases. The CDR3 has 12 amino acids. Written as DNA, the CDR3 is TGTGCCAGCGACAGGGGGGACTATGGCTACACCTTC. This translates into CASDRGDYGYTF.

CDR3 nucleotide sequence: TGTGCCAGCTCACCGCGCACGAACACCGGGGAGCTGTTTTTT. Its translation is CASSPRTNTGELFF. The J gene is TRBJ2-2, the V gene TRBV18; no definite D call. Germline V lookup: CDR1 KGHSH, CDR2 LQKENI. Trimming stripped 3 bases from V and 0 bases from J, with 5 bases between. The CDR3 has 14 residues.

Here the CDR3 DNA reads TGTGCCAGCACTACGTTTAGCAATCAGCCCCAGCATTTT. This sequence encodes CASTTFSNQPQHF. The chain combines TRBV6-1 with TRBJ1-5; D is undetermined. V was shortened by 7 bases and J by 0 bases, with 7 bases between the two germline ends. The germline gives CDR1 MNHNS, CDR2 SASEGT. The length of the CDR3 is 13 residues.

The chain is built from TRBV11-2 and TRBJ1-2, with D tentatively TRBD1 (6 bases). This CDR3 is built from 15 residues. V was pared by 1 base and J by 3 bases, with 12 bases between. From germline, CDR1 is SGHAT and CDR2 FQNNGV. The CDR3, as DNA: TGTGCCAGCAGCTTAGGGGGGACAAGTTACTATGGCTACACCTTC. This encodes CASSLGGTSYYGYTF.

This clone was counted only a few times. The gene calls are TRBV5-1 and TRBJ2-4; the match to TRBD2 covers 10 bases. Germline trimming cut 6 bases from V and 9 bases from J; bases unmatched to any gene: 15. Germline-derived CDR1 and CDR2 are SGHRS and YFSETQ. The CDR3 runs to 16 residues. CDR3 sequence (DNA): TGCGCCAGCAACCGGGGTCTAGCGGGAGTGGGGAGCATTCAGTACTTC. It encodes CASNRGLAGVGSIQYF.